A single sample is the source of the 22 T cell receptor beta chains below, sequenced in a study of a mutant IDH1 vaccine in newly diagnosed glioma. Time point indicated: baseline, week 1 (first vaccination visit). Treatment reported: pre-vaccination baseline after standard-of-care therapy. Sequenced by immunoSEQ multiplex PCR; TCRdb stores in-frame clones only, minus some. This table has roughly 84,000 clones, roughly 87% appearing once. Source: PBMCs, taken from a glioma patient treated with radiotherapy, temozolomide or both. The receptors stem from a man aged 40-55 years with glioma. Some clones in this sample may be carry-over from other donors' samples.

This chain links TRBV6-1 with TRBJ1-2, with 7 bases aligning to TRBD1. Germline lookup yields CDR1 MNHNS and CDR2 SASEGT. J lost 4 bases, V lost 2 bases, and 7 bases had no gene match. The CDR3 extends over 15 amino acids. The CDR3 loop is CASSELSGGGYGYTF. DNA for the CDR3: TGTGCCAGCAGTGAATTGTCAGGGGGTGGCTATGGCTACACCTTC.

The chain recombines TRBV29-1 with TRBJ1-1; 10 bases map to TRBD1. CDR3 size: 14 residues. The V gene's germline CDR1 is SQVTM and CDR2 ANQGSEA. The V and J ends lost 5 bases and 2 bases, in that order; junction bases with no gene match: 5. As DNA, the CDR3 is TGCAGCGTTTCGGGACAGGGGATAAACACTGAAGCTTTCTTT. Translated, it gives CSVSGQGINTEAFF.

This sequence joins TRBV15 and TRBJ1-5; weak D call: TRBD1 (5 bases). Germline V CDR1 and CDR2: LNHNV, YYDKDF (reference sequence). The CDR3 length is 13 residues. V lost 8 bases, J lost 2 bases, and 10 bases lay in between. CDR3 loop: CATSREGNQPQHF. The CDR3 nucleotides read TGTGCCACCTCCAGGGAGGGCAATCAGCCCCAGCATTTT. Variable domain in full (rest from reference TRBV15 and TRBJ1-5): DAMVIQNPRYQVTQFGKPVTLSCSQTLNHNVMYWYQQKSSQAPKLLFHYYDKDFNNEADTPDNFQSRRPNTSFCFLDIRSPGLGDTAMYLCATSREGNQPQHFGDGTRLSIL.

This chain joins TRBV2 and TRBJ2-7; TRBD2 matches at 8 bases. From germline, CDR1 is SNHLY and CDR2 FYNNEI. The CDR3 covers 15 residues. The V segment lost 7 bases and the J segment 1 base; nucleotides outside the gene matches: 9. CDR3 DNA sequence: TGTGCCAGCATGGCGGGGGAGCGGGGGTCCTACGAGCAGTACTTC. The encoded protein is CASMAGERGSYEQYF.

The chain is built from TRBV30 and TRBJ2-3; 8 bases line up with TRBD2. Trimming at V came to 0 bases and at J to 6 bases, leaving 5 bases not matched to a gene. Germline V lookup: CDR1 GTSNPN, CDR2 SVGIG (reference sequence). The CDR3 consists of 14 residues. As DNA, the CDR3 is TGTGCCTGGAGTGTACGGGGGGGGGCGGATACGCAGTATTTT. This codes for CAWSVRGGADTQYF.

J is TRBJ1-2 and V is TRBV30; D gene unclear. CDR1 is GTSNPN, CDR2 SVGIG, per germline (reference sequence). V was shortened by 0 bases and J by 8 bases, with 13 bases between the two germline ends. CDR3 length: 13 amino acids. CDR3 loop: CAWSVRRERGYTF. CDR3 in DNA: TGTGCCTGGAGTGTACGGAGGGAGCGCGGCTACACCTTC.

This clone was detected a few times. The gene calls are TRBV2 and TRBJ2-2; possible D gene TRBD1, 6 bases. The CDR3 spans 15 residues. Per the germline V gene, CDR1 is SNHLY and CDR2 is FYNNEI. The V end lost 7 bases, the J end lost 6 bases, and 18 bases lay between the germline ends. The CDR3 region is CASKIQGGVAGELFF. The CDR3 DNA follows: TGTGCCAGCAAGATACAGGGTGGGGTGGCCGGGGAGCTGTTTTTT. The full variable domain, in which reference TRBV2 and TRBJ2-2 provide the parts outside the CDR3, is EPEVTQTPSHQVTQMGQEVILRCVPISNHLYFYWYRQILGQKVEFLVSFYNNEISEKSEIFDDQFSVERPDGSNFTLKIRSTKLEDSAMYFCASKIQGGVAGELFFGEGSRLTVL.

This clone has just one count. The chain joins TRBV5-1 to TRBJ1-1, with a weak D call TRBD1 (5 bases). CDR1 and CDR2 (germline): SGHRS, YFSETQ. The V and J ends lost 0 bases and 0 bases respectively, with 15 bases between them. CDR3 length: 17 residues. The CDR3, as DNA: TGCGCCAGCAGCTTGGTTCCTCAGGGAGGGATGAACACTGAAGCTTTCTTT. It codes for CASSLVPQGGMNTEAFF. Complete variable domain (other parts from reference TRBV5-1 and TRBJ1-1): KAGVTQTPRYLIKTRGQQVTLSCSPISGHRSVSWYQQTPGQGLQFLFEYFSETQRNKGNFPGRFSGRQFSNSRSEMNVSTLELGDSALYLCASSLVPQGGMNTEAFFGQGTRLTVV.

The V gene is TRBV6-5, the J gene TRBJ1-3; D is undetermined. V was clipped by 0 bases and J by 6 bases, with 12 bases between them. Germline CDR1 is MNHEY and CDR2 is SVGAGI. This CDR3 contains 15 residues. As DNA, the CDR3 is TGTGCCAGCAGTTACTCTTCCATTTTTAAAAACACCATATATTTT. This gives the protein CASSYSSIFKNTIYF.

V gene TRBV19 combines with J gene TRBJ1-2; D gene uncertain. Looked up from germline, CDR1 is LNHDA and CDR2 is SQIVND (reference sequence). The CDR3 has 13 residues. The germline V and J ends were trimmed by 5 bases and 7 bases, with 14 bases remaining between them. The CDR3: CASSPRVSGGYTF. DNA of the CDR3: TGTGCCAGTAGTCCTCGGGTGTCGGGTGGCTACACCTTC.

The chain joins TRBV6-5 to TRBJ2-7, with 10 bases identical to TRBD1. Germline values: CDR1 MNHEY, CDR2 SVGAGI. V trimming: 6 bases; J trimming: 4 bases; junction bases outside the gene matches: 9. This CDR3 has 15 residues. The CDR3 DNA sequence: TGTGCCAGCAGAGTATACCGGGACAGGGGTTACGAGCAGTACTTC. It codes for CASRVYRDRGYEQYF.

This chain joins TRBV19 and TRBJ1-5; 7 nucleotides align to TRBD1. CDR3 length equals 15 residues. Germline CDR1 and CDR2: LNHDA and SQIVND (reference sequence). The J segment lost 3 bases and the V segment lost 5 bases, leaving 7 bases of the junction unmatched. The CDR3 region has the DNA TGTGCCAGTAGTGTCGGACAGGTTAACAATCAGCCCCAGCATTTT. Its protein product is CASSVGQVNNQPQHF.

This clone occurred a few times. This rearrangement joins TRBV6-5 to TRBJ2-2; D is uncertain. The CDR3 is 15 residues long. Per germline, CDR1 MNHEY and CDR2 SVGAGI. The ends were cut back, 2 bases at V and 0 bases at J, with 7 bases in the middle. The CDR3 nucleotides are TGTGCCAGCAGTTACAGCCTCGCGAACACCGGGGAGCTGTTTTTT. This translates into CASSYSLANTGELFF.

This chain's CDR3 is CASEGHKNTEAFF. CDR3 sequence (DNA): TGTGCCAGCGAAGGGCACAAGAACACTGAAGCTTTCTTT. The chain uses TRBV10-3 and TRBJ1-1; no clear D. CDR1 ENHRY and CDR2 SYGVKD come from the germline V gene. The CDR3 extends over 13 amino acids. V was cut by 10 bases and J by 1 base, with 13 bases left in between.

The CDR3: CASSEAHRDLGEQYF. The CDR3 coding sequence is TGTGCCAGCAGTGAAGCGCACAGGGACCTGGGCGAGCAGTACTTC. V gene TRBV6-1 combines with J gene TRBJ2-7; D perhaps matches TRBD1 (6 bases). Germline CDR1 MNHNS, CDR2 SASEGT. V shed 0 bases and J shed 6 bases, with 15 bases lying between them. The CDR3 consists of 15 residues.

The chain carries TRBV1 and TRBJ1-6; the D call in the table, TRBD1, was not verified against the DNA. TRBV1 is classified as a pseudogene. This CDR3 has 16 amino acids. CDR3 in amino acids: CTSSPRNRDRGSPLHF. The CDR3 nucleotides read TGCACCAGCAGCCCTCGGAACCGGGACAGGGGATCACCCCTCCACTTT.

The V call is TRBV6-1, the J call TRBJ1-5; D not certain. CDR3 length equals 14 residues. Germline CDR1 MNHNS, CDR2 SASEGT. Trimming took 7 bases from V and 0 from J, leaving 10 bases between them. DNA of the CDR3: TGTGCCAGCACCTCCCAATATAGCAATCAGCCCCAGCATTTT. Translating it yields CASTSQYSNQPQHF.

This chain connects TRBV2 to TRBJ1-2, with D perhaps TRBD1 (6 bases). The V end was cut by 6 bases, the J end by 4 bases, with 9 bases between. CDR3 length equals 12 residues. Germline V gene lookup returns CDR1 SNHLY and CDR2 FYNNEI. The chain's CDR3 is CASSEGVYGYTF. The CDR3 DNA reads TGTGCCAGCAGCGAGGGGGTCTATGGCTACACCTTC.

This chain connects TRBV13 to TRBJ2-2; D is possibly TRBD1 (5 bases). Trimming stripped 4 bases from V and 3 bases from J, with 6 bases between. Germline values: CDR1 PRHDT, CDR2 FYEKMQ (reference sequence). The CDR3 consists of 13 residues. The CDR3: CASSYRYTGELFF. The CDR3 bases are TGTGCCAGCAGCTACAGGTACACCGGGGAGCTGTTTTTT.

The chain couples TRBV4-1 to TRBJ1-6, with D perhaps TRBD1 (6 bases). V was trimmed by 4 bases and J by 7 bases, leaving 14 bases between them. This CDR3 is built from 15 residues. CDR1 is MGHRA and CDR2 is YSYEKL in the germline V gene. This CDR3 is CASSLQTTGNSPLHF. For the CDR3, the DNA is TGCGCCAGCAGCCTCCAAACGACAGGAAATTCACCCCTCCACTTT.

This chain links TRBV14 with TRBJ1-4; the D gene is possibly TRBD1 (6 bases). Germline CDR1 SGHDN, CDR2 FVKESK. With 0 bases removed from V and 7 bases from J, the gap between germline ends came to 9 bases. The CDR3 has 14 residues. CDR3 DNA: TGTGCCAGCAGCCAAGAGGGGGCCTTTGAAAAACTGTTTTTT. As protein: CASSQEGAFEKLFF. Supplemented by reference TRBV14 and TRBJ1-4, the full variable domain reads EAGVTQFPSHSVIEKGQTVTLRCDPISGHDNLYWYRRVMGKEIKFLLHFVKESKQDESGMPNNRFLAERTGGTYSTLKVQPAELEDSGVYFCASSQEGAFEKLFFGSGTQLSVL.

V usage is TRBV19 and J usage is TRBJ1-5; possible D gene TRBD1, 6 bases. V was cut by 7 bases and J by 4 bases, with 20 bases left in between. This CDR3 region has 16 residues. CDR1 LNHDA and CDR2 SQIVND come from the germline V gene (reference sequence). The CDR3 sequence is CASTRVTGRPNQPQHF. DNA of the CDR3: TGTGCCAGTACTCGAGTGACAGGTCGCCCTAATCAGCCCCAGCATTTT.